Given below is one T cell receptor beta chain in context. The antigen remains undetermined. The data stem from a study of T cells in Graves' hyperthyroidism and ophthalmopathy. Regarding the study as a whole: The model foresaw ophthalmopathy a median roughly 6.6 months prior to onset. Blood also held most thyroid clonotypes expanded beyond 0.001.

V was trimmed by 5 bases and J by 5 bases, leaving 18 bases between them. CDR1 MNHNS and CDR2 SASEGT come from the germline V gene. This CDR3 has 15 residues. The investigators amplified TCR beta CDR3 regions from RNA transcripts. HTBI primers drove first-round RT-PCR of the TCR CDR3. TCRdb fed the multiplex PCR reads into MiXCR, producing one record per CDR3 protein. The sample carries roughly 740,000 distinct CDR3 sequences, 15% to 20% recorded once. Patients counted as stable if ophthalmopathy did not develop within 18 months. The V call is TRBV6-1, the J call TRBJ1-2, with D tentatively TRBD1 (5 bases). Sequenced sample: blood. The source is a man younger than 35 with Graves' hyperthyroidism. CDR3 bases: TGTGCCAGCAGTTCCCGGTGGGGCAGAGGGTATGGCTACACCTTC. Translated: CASSSRWGRGYGYTF.